The TCR beta chain described here comes from a study of OX40 agonist ivuxolimab in advanced cancers. Background on the study: Three patients got partial responses; one had hepatocellular carcinoma and two had cutaneous melanoma. Study-level results: CD4+ T cells averaged fewer expanded clones than CD8+ T cells.

The protocol was immunoSEQ multiplex PCR, while the TCRdb copy is restricted to in-frame clones and leaves out a portion. The sample contains roughly 40,000 clones, 75% to 90% of which appear only once. On this clone itself: The antigen is not known.

Autoimmune disease history or systemic immunosuppression led to patient exclusion. J lost 1 base, V lost 5 bases, and 6 bases had no gene match. Germline-derived CDR1 and CDR2 are LNHDA and SQIVND (reference sequence). This CDR3 has 16 residues. The receptor comes from an adult with an advanced solid tumor such as melanoma, head and neck, liver or kidney cancer. Source: CD4+ or CD8+ T cells sorted from blood, taken in a trial of the OX40 agonist ivuxolimab. The genes are TRBV19 and TRBJ1-5; TRBD1 aligns across 9 bases. The CDR3 coding sequence is TGTGCCAGTAGTCCCACGACAGGGGGAAGCAATCAGCCCCAGCATTTT. Amino acid sequence: CASSPTTGGSNQPQHF.